The T cell receptor beta chain under discussion was sequenced for a study of shared clonotypes between healthy human individuals. With respect to this clone: Its target is unknown. Distinct nucleotide sequences in the sample also encode this CDR3.

General study points: Sorted-subset sequencing was shown by rarefaction to be incomplete despite large depth. Non-shared clonotypes had lower generation probabilities than those shared by all four donors.

Cells designated naive CD8 were CD45RO-negative and were positively selected for CCR7, with terminally differentiated effector memory CD45RA+ cells excluded. All the donors were Caucasian adults who lived in Nashville, Tennessee. Every subset had its genomic DNA shared out evenly among several immunoSEQ plates. Method: immunoSEQ multiplex PCR; TCRdb's copy keeps in-frame clones and lacks some. The sample has some 2 million clones; about 95% are singletons. Sequencing was performed on naive CD8+ T cells sorted from blood. The sequence was collected from a man aged 18 to 29 in good health.

The DNA of the CDR3 is TGTGCCAGCAGCTTAGCCACTACGAACACCGGGGAGCTGTTTTTT. Amino acids: CASSLATTNTGELFF. The chain is built from TRBV7-9 and TRBJ2-2, with unresolved D. Germline V CDR1 and CDR2: SEHNR, FQNEAQ (reference sequence). V gave up 0 bases and J gave up 0 bases, with 5 bases separating them. The CDR3 extends over 15 amino acids.